The entry that follows covers one T cell receptor beta chain sequence. Its antigen is not identified. Using its own MiXCR run on the 5' RACE reads, TCRdb lists one record per CDR3 protein. The sample has about 47,000 distinct CDR3 sequences; around 26% are singletons. Notes on the study in general: Tumor-infiltrating Treg TCR alpha and beta sequences overlapped most with tumor naive CD4+ T cells, then blood naive.

Naive CD4+ T cells were purified with Tregs depleted by CD25. The sequence came from a female donor with breast cancer. Specimen: naive CD4+ T cells sorted from blood. Indicated subset: naive CD4+ T cells, CD4+CD45RA+CD25-.

The CDR3 sequence: CASSYGRDYGYTF. The CDR3 coding sequence is TGTGCCAGCAGTTATGGAAGGGACTATGGCTACACCTTC. The chain is built from TRBV6-2 or TRBV6-3 and TRBJ1-2; unclear D gene. Germline values: CDR1 MNHEY, CDR2 SVGEGT. The CDR3 runs to 13 residues. V was shortened by 3 bases and J by 3 bases, with 8 bases between the two germline ends.